The rows below give T cell receptor beta chains drawn from one sample of a study of T-cell memory formation after mild COVID-19. TCRdb independently ran MiXCR on the 5' RACE reads; one entry per CDR3 protein. The sample has some 490,000 distinct CDR3 sequences; about 18% are singletons. The source material was PBMCs or a T cell subset sorted from them (not recorded which). The receptors derive from an adult woman who had mild COVID-19 (a few samples of this study predate the infection). Cell type and time point are not known. Each CDR3 is given with its conserved first and last residue. The D gene is left open where the match is weak. Some rows mark clone size as missing; the rest say once, few, many or name a class of expanded clone.

>TRBD1|TRBJ2-5|15|TRBV18|few
CASSLRTGTQETQYF
TGTGCCAGCTCACTTCGGACAGGAACACAAGAGACCCAGTACTTC
>.|TRBJ2-3|13|TRBV29-1|.
CSVPRQPTDTQYF
TGCAGCGTTCCCCGACAGCCCACAGATACGCAGTATTTT
>TRBD1|TRBJ2-5|16|TRBV6-5|few
CASSSQYRGPQETQYF
TGTGCCAGCAGTTCACAATACAGGGGGCCTCAAGAGACCCAGTACTTC
>TRBD2|TRBJ2-7|14|TRBV7-2|few
CATGTSGSQYEQYF
TGTGCCACCGGGACTAGCGGGAGTCAGTACGAGCAGTACTTC
>.|TRBJ2-7|15|TRBV18|.
CASSPQSAGSYEQYF
TGTGCCAGCTCACCACAGTCTGCGGGCTCCTACGAGCAGTACTTC
>.|TRBJ1-1|15|TRBV20-1|.
CSATKGRLRNTEAFF
TGCAGTGCTACGAAGGGACGCCTGAGGAACACTGAAGCTTTCTTT
>.|TRBJ1-1|11|TRBV5-1|few
CASSLESEAFF
TGCGCCAGCAGCTTGGAGAGTGAAGCTTTCTTT
>TRBD1|TRBJ2-7|16|TRBV5-5|.
CASILTPGQGRDEQYF
TGTGCCAGCATCCTTACCCCGGGACAGGGCCGAGACGAGCAGTACTTC
>.|TRBJ2-1|15|TRBV7-2|many
CASSLSVSSYNEQFF
TGTGCCAGCAGCTTATCGGTTAGCTCCTACAATGAGCAGTTCTTC
>TRBD2|TRBJ2-5|16|TRBV9|few
CASSVGGEGGGETQYF
TGTGCCAGCAGCGTAGGAGGGGAAGGCGGGGGGGAGACCCAGTACTTC
>TRBD1|TRBJ2-2|15|TRBV12-3/TRBV12-4|few
CASSLSTRGPGELFF
TGTGCCAGCAGTCTGAGTACCAGGGGGCCCGGGGAGCTGTTTTTT
>TRBD2|TRBJ2-3|18|TRBV7-3|few
CASSLGLAGFASTDTQYF
TGTGCCAGCAGCCTAGGACTAGCGGGCTTCGCTAGCACAGATACGCAGTATTTT
>.|TRBJ2-3|18|TRBV12-5|few
CASGLVPGVEQGTDTQYF
TGTGCTAGTGGTTTGGTCCCGGGGGTAGAACAGGGCACAGATACGCAGTATTTT
>.|TRBJ1-1|14|TRBV10-3|few
CAISEGFRNTEAFF
TGTGCCATCAGTGAAGGGTTCAGGAACACTGAAGCTTTCTTT
>.|TRBJ1-5|14|TRBV7-2|few
CASSVQGSNQPQHF
TGTGCCAGCAGCGTACAGGGTAGCAATCAGCCCCAGCATTTT
>.|TRBJ1-2|15|TRBV20-1|many
CSARGGTRLNYGYTF
TGCAGTGCCCGCGGGGGTACGCGTTTGAACTATGGCTACACCTTC
>TRBD1|TRBJ1-2|12|TRBV24-1|.
CAIQGADYGYTF
TGTGCCATACAGGGGGCGGACTATGGCTACACCTTC
>.|TRBJ1-2|15|TRBV29-1|.
CSVEEPDRPIQGYTF
TGCAGCGTTGAAGAACCTGACAGGCCCATCCAGGGCTACACCTTC